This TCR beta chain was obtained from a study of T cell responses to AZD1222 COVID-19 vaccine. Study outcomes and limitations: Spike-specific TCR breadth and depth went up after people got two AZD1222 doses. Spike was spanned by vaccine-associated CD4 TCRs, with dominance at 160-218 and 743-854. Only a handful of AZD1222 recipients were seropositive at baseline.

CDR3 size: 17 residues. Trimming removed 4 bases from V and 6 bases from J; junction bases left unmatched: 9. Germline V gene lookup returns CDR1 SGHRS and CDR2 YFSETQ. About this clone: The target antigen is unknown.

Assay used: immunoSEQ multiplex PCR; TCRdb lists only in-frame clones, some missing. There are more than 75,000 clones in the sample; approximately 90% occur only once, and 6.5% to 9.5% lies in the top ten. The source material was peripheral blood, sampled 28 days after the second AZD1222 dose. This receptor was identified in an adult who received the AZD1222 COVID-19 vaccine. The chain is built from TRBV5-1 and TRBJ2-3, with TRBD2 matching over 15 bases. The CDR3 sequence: CASSPSIGTSGRDTQYF. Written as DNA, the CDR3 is TGCGCCAGCAGCCCGTCAATTGGGACTAGCGGGAGGGATACGCAGTATTTT.